A single sample is the source of the 24 T cell receptor beta chains below, sequenced in a study of siplizumab effects on memory and regulatory T cells. The method was immunoSEQ multiplex PCR; TCRdb's version includes in-frame clones alone and lacks a portion of them. The sample shows approximately 100,000 clones, around nine tenths of them seen only once. The sequencing input was non-Treg CD4+ T cells sorted from blood. Receptor source: a human donor in good health.

This clone was seen only a few times. The chain recombines TRBV9 with TRBJ2-7; D might be TRBD1 (5 bases). Germline V gene data show CDR1 as SGDLS and CDR2 as YYNGEE. This CDR3 contains 13 residues. The germline V and J ends were trimmed by 0 bases and 3 bases, with 7 bases remaining between them. CDR3 sequence reads: CASSVAQGYEQYF. DNA of the CDR3: TGTGCCAGCAGCGTAGCGCAGGGCTACGAGCAGTACTTC.

This clone was observed once. This chain joins TRBV15 and TRBJ2-7, with no clear D. Germline V CDR1 and CDR2: LNHNV, YYDKDF (reference sequence). V shed 2 bases and J shed 6 bases, with 26 bases lying between them. The CDR3 is made up of 18 amino acids. DNA for the CDR3: TGTGCCACCAGCAGATCCCTTTTCCTCAACGTCCTAATACCCGAGCAGTACTTC. Amino acids: CATSRSLFLNVLIPEQYF.

The V call is TRBV29-1, the J call TRBJ1-2; maybe TRBD1 (6 bases). The CDR3 contains 12 residues. Trimming stripped 7 bases from V and 4 bases from J, with 13 bases between. CDR1 is SQVTM, CDR2 ANQGSEA, per germline. The chain's CDR3 is CSGETGTYGYTF. The CDR3 DNA reads as TGCAGCGGGGAGACAGGAACCTATGGCTACACCTTC. Based on the CDR3 plus reference TRBV29-1 and TRBJ1-2, the full variable domain is SAVISQKPSRDICQRGTSLTIQCQVDSQVTMMFWYRQQPGQSLTLIATANQGSEATYESGFVIDKFPISRPNLTFSTLTVSNMSPEDSSIYLCSGETGTYGYTFGSGTRLTVV.

This clone was found a few times. The gene calls are TRBV19 and TRBJ1-1; D call uncertain. Deletions cut 3 bases from V and 5 bases from J, with 13 bases between. Per germline, CDR1 LNHDA and CDR2 SQIVND (reference sequence). The CDR3 is made up of 14 amino acids. This CDR3 is CASSILGSQTEAFF. The CDR3 bases are TGTGCCAGTAGTATCCTGGGCTCTCAGACTGAAGCTTTCTTT.

This sequence joins TRBV2 and TRBJ2-1; tentatively, D is TRBD2 (5 bases). CDR3 length: 15 amino acids. Trimming shortened V by 5 bases and J by 9 bases, and 20 bases separated the two germline ends. Germline V gene lookup returns CDR1 SNHLY and CDR2 FYNNEI. The DNA of the CDR3 is TGTGCCAGCAGTCGAGAGGGAGAGTGGGCAATTGAGCAGTTCTTC. Translation: CASSREGEWAIEQFF.

CDR3 protein: CASHSDRRRNTEAFF. CDR3 nucleotide sequence: TGTGCCAGCCACTCGGACAGGAGGCGGAACACTGAAGCTTTCTTT. The V and J genes are TRBV6-5 and TRBJ1-1; 7 positions match TRBD1. Germline V CDR1 and CDR2: MNHEY, SVGAGI. The ends lost 8 bases at V and 1 base at J; junction bases unmatched: 10. The CDR3 is 15 amino acids.

This rearrangement joins TRBV5-1 to TRBJ2-3; no firm D call. Germline CDR1 reads SGHRS; CDR2 reads YFSETQ. The ends were cut back, 1 base at V and 2 bases at J, with 8 bases in the middle. The CDR3 extends over 14 amino acids. Written as DNA, the CDR3 is TGCGCCAGCAGCTTGCAATCCCACACAGATACGCAGTATTTT. This translates into CASSLQSHTDTQYF.

This chain joins TRBV19 and TRBJ1-2; D not certain. Trimming cost V 5 bases and J 8 bases, with 9 bases left between them. Germline CDR1 LNHDA, CDR2 SQIVND (reference sequence). There are 11 residues in the CDR3. In DNA, the CDR3 is TGTGCCAGTAGTTCGAGAGCCGGCTACACCTTC. Protein sequence: CASSSRAGYTF. Combining the CDR3 with reference TRBV19 and TRBJ1-2 gives the whole variable domain DGGITQSPKYLFRKEGQNVTLSCEQNLNHDAMYWYRQDPGQGLRLIYYSQIVNDFQKGDIAEGYSVSREKKESFPLTVTSAQKNPTAFYLCASSSRAGYTFGSGTRLTVV.

The J gene is TRBJ2-3, the V gene TRBV30, with D tentatively TRBD1 (6 bases). In germline, CDR1 is GTSNPN, CDR2 SVGIG (reference sequence). The CDR3 runs 13 residues. V gave up 2 bases and J gave up 0 bases, with 6 bases separating them. CDR3 nucleotide sequence: TGTGCCTGGAGTCAGGGGAGCACAGATACGCAGTATTTT. Protein sequence: CAWSQGSTDTQYF. Filled out from reference TRBV30 and TRBJ2-3, the complete variable domain reads SQTIHQWPATLVQPVGSPLSLECTVEGTSNPNLYWYRQAAGRGLQLLFYSVGIGQISSEVPQNLSASRPQDRQFILSSKKLLLSDSGFYLCAWSQGSTDTQYFGPGTRLTVL.

The chain uses TRBV19 and TRBJ1-1, with 7 bases that match TRBD1. Trimming removed 7 bases from V and 1 base from J; junction bases left unmatched: 12. CDR3 length: 16 amino acids. Germline values: CDR1 LNHDA, CDR2 SQIVND (reference sequence). CDR3 residues: CASIHREGAGNTEAFF. The CDR3 DNA reads TGTGCCAGTATTCACAGAGAGGGGGCCGGGAACACTGAAGCTTTCTTT. Full variable domain (outside the CDR3, taken from reference TRBV19 and TRBJ1-1): DGGITQSPKYLFRKEGQNVTLSCEQNLNHDAMYWYRQDPGQGLRLIYYSQIVNDFQKGDIAEGYSVSREKKESFPLTVTSAQKNPTAFYLCASIHREGAGNTEAFFGQGTRLTVV.

In DNA, the CDR3 is TGTGCCAGCAGCAACCGTGGGGGTACCGGCACTGAAGCTTTCTTT. Translating it yields CASSNRGGTGTEAFF. The chain employs TRBV5-8 and TRBJ1-1; D may be TRBD1 (5 bases). CDR1 and CDR2 from the germline V gene are SGHTS and YDEGEE. This CDR3 region has 15 residues. Trimming took 4 bases from V and 4 from J, leaving 17 bases between them.

In its sample, this clone was seen once. CDR3 residues: CSVGSGRAGTDTQYF. The CDR3 DNA is TGCAGCGTTGGAAGCGGGAGGGCCGGCACAGATACGCAGTATTTT. The V gene is TRBV29-1, the J gene TRBJ2-3, with 10 bases fitting TRBD2. This CDR3 region has 15 residues. From germline, CDR1 is SQVTM and CDR2 ANQGSEA. Trimming at V came to 4 bases and at J to 1 base, leaving 5 bases not matched to a gene.

To note about this clone: The sample contains more than one DNA sequence encoding this CDR3. V usage is TRBV7-9 and J usage is TRBJ2-1, with TRBD2 identical over 11 bases. The trim removed 2 bases at V and 1 base at J, leaving 4 bases unmatched. Germline CDR1 reads SEHNR; CDR2 reads FQNEAQ (reference sequence). This CDR3 is 17 amino acids long. The CDR3 nucleotides read TGTGCCAGCAGCTTAAGGACTAGCGGGTCGTCCTACAATGAGCAGTTCTTC. Protein product: CASSLRTSGSSYNEQFF.

CDR3 coding DNA: TGTGCCTGGAAGGGCGGCAGAAGGGTGGAAGATACGCAGTATTTT. Protein sequence: CAWKGGRRVEDTQYF. The rearrangement uses TRBV30 and TRBJ2-3; D gene uncertain. CDR3 size: 15 residues. The germline CDR1 and CDR2 sequences are GTSNPN and SVGIG (reference sequence). V lost 4 bases and J lost 5, with 19 bases in between.

V and J are TRBV7-9 and TRBJ2-3; D gene ambiguous. V lost 2 bases and J lost 6, with 15 bases in between. There are 15 residues in the CDR3. Germline CDR1 and CDR2: SEHNR and FQNEAQ (reference sequence). The CDR3 nucleotides are TGTGCCAGCAGCTTATTCGGAGACGGACCCGATACGCAGTATTTT. Translation gives CASSLFGDGPDTQYF.

The chain is built from TRBV30 and TRBJ2-5; 8 positions agree with TRBD1. Germline-derived CDR1 and CDR2 are GTSNPN and SVGIG (reference sequence). The ends lost 2 bases at V and 4 bases at J; junction bases unmatched: 3. This CDR3 comprises 13 residues. CDR3 protein: CAWSRDRPETQYF. In nucleotides, the CDR3 is TGTGCCTGGAGTCGGGACAGGCCAGAGACCCAGTACTTC. The entire variable domain, with the rest obtained from reference TRBV30 and TRBJ2-5, is as follows: SQTIHQWPATLVQPVGSPLSLECTVEGTSNPNLYWYRQAAGRGLQLLFYSVGIGQISSEVPQNLSASRPQDRQFILSSKKLLLSDSGFYLCAWSRDRPETQYFGPGTRLLVL.

CDR3 sequence reads: CASSSAGEVDTQYF. The CDR3 DNA reads TGTGCCAGCAGTTCTGCGGGAGAGGTAGATACGCAGTATTTT. This sequence joins TRBV28 and TRBJ2-3; 7 bases match TRBD2. Germline V gene sequence: CDR1 MDHEN, CDR2 SYDVKM. The CDR3 loop spans 14 amino acids. The V segment lost 4 bases and the J segment 5 bases; nucleotides outside the gene matches: 6.

The V gene is TRBV18, the J gene TRBJ2-5, with D perhaps matching TRBD1 (5 bases). The tail of the sequence fits TRBJ2-7 better, so the J call may be wrong. This CDR3 contains 17 residues. The germline CDR1 and CDR2 sequences are KGHSH and LQKENI. DNA for the CDR3: TGTGCCAGCTCACCAAGACTCCATGCAGGGTGGGCAGACGAGCAGTACTTC. Translation gives CASSPRLHAGWADEQYF.

This clone was detected a few times. The chain carries TRBV4-1 and TRBJ2-1; tentative D call: TRBD2 (6 bases). Trimming shortened V by 1 base and J by 5 bases, and 9 bases separated the two germline ends. The germline CDR1 and CDR2 sequences are MGHRA and YSYEKL. This CDR3 region has 14 residues. Here the CDR3 reads CASSQASGDNEQFF. CDR3 nucleotides: TGCGCCAGCAGCCAAGCTTCGGGGGACAATGAGCAGTTCTTC.

This sequence joins TRBV9 and TRBJ2-3; 7 bases fit TRBD1. Germline V gene lookup returns CDR1 SGDLS and CDR2 YYNGEE. The CDR3 totals 15 residues. V shed 4 bases and J 1 base; nucleotides not matched to a gene: 6. Written as DNA, the CDR3 is TGTGCCAGCAGCACCCGGACAGGAGGCACAGATACGCAGTATTTT. This codes for CASSTRTGGTDTQYF.

The chain links TRBV11-3 to TRBJ1-4; D not certain. CDR1 SGHNT and CDR2 YENEEA come from the germline V gene. The CDR3 extends over 16 amino acids. The V and J ends lost 5 bases and 0 bases respectively, with 13 bases between them. DNA of the CDR3: TGTGCCAGCAGCCGGAGGACTGGGGCAACTAATGAAAAACTGTTTTTT. Protein product: CASSRRTGATNEKLFF. Variable domain in full (rest from reference TRBV11-3 and TRBJ1-4): EAGVVQSPRYKIIEKKQPVAFWCNPISGHNTLYWYLQNLGQGPELLIRYENEEAVDDSQLPKDRFSAERLKGVDSTLKIQPAELGDSAVYLCASSRRTGATNEKLFFGSGTQLSVL.

The chain carries TRBV7-9 and TRBJ2-7; D is perhaps TRBD1 (6 bases). This CDR3 has 17 amino acids. Germline CDR1 reads SEHNR; CDR2 reads FQNEAQ (reference sequence). V shed 1 base and J shed 3 bases, with 19 bases lying between them. CDR3 sequence reads: CASSLGGPGHFDYEQYF. The CDR3 DNA sequence: TGTGCCAGCAGCTTAGGAGGCCCGGGACACTTCGACTACGAGCAGTACTTC.

The CDR3 spells CASSLLGLDYEQYF. CDR3 coding DNA: TGTGCCAGCAGCCTCCTGGGACTAGACTACGAGCAGTACTTC. The J gene is TRBJ2-7, the V gene TRBV5-6; 8 nucleotides agree with TRBD2. CDR1 is SGHDT, CDR2 YYEEEE, per germline. This CDR3 comprises 14 residues. The ends lost 4 bases at V and 3 bases at J; junction bases unmatched: 6.

This chain joins TRBV5-6 and TRBJ2-1, with 10 bases lining up with TRBD1. The germline V gene has CDR1 SGHDT and CDR2 YYEEEE. The CDR3 is 13 amino acids. V trimming: 4 bases; J trimming: 7 bases; junction bases outside the gene matches: 2. In DNA form, the CDR3 reads TGTGCCAGCAGCAGGGACAGGGGTAATGAGCAGTTCTTC. Translating it yields CASSRDRGNEQFF.